This T cell receptor beta chain emerged from a study of T cell repertoires in cytomegalovirus infection. Looking at the study overall: Carrying CMV and the relevant HLA type showed in public TCR beta signatures.

TCRdb called the reads again in MiXCR, with one record for every CDR3 protein. The table records hundreds of thousands of distinct CDR3 sequences, 15% to 20% of them present only once. Notes on this clonotype: Its target is not known.

Study-level points and caveats: Dominating the ex vivo response were HLA-C-restricted CMV-specific TCR beta clonotypes. Identification of carriers of CMV plus the relevant HLA was achieved through cumulative public TCR beta family frequency.

The sequenced material came from PBMCs. This receptor was taken from a human donor in good health (CMV status not recorded). Some clones in this sample may be carry-over from other donors' samples.

The CDR3 reads CASSIAGAGQPQHF. The CDR3 DNA is TGTGCCAGCAGCATCGCGGGGGCCGGGCAGCCCCAGCATTTT. The rearrangement joins TRBV12-3 or TRBV12-4 to TRBJ1-5; tentatively, D is TRBD1 (6 bases). CDR3 length: 14 amino acids. Trimming cost V 6 bases and J 7 bases, with 16 bases left between them.